This T cell receptor (beta chain) was recovered during a study of vaccination effects on CD4 cells after COVID-19. Sequencing was preceded by expansion of antigen-specific CD4+ T cells with viral peptide pools in the ViraFEST assay. Investigators separated out CD4+ T cells once around eleven days of culture had passed. Germline loops: CDR1 KGHSH, CDR2 LQKENI. Trimming removed 2 bases at V and 2 bases at J, with 9 bases between. This CDR3 has 14 residues. Details on this clone: The antigen is not known.

Using immunoSEQ multiplex PCR, the repertoire was profiled, and TCRdb retains in-frame clones only, with some absent. The sample carries approximately 82,000 clones, around 70% recorded once. The sample consisted of CD4+ T cells from PBMCs cultured with HCoV-229E spike peptides, taken before COVID-19 vaccination. The receptor was derived from a human donor who received a COVID-19 vaccine. The chain couples TRBV18 to TRBJ2-5; D might be TRBD2 (5 bases). CDR3 nucleotides: TGTGCCAGCTCACCAATGGGAGTACAAGAGACCCAGTACTTC. Translating it yields CASSPMGVQETQYF. Filled out from reference TRBV18 and TRBJ2-5, the complete variable domain reads NAGVMQNPRHLVRRRGQEARLRCSPMKGHSHVYWYRQLPEEGLKFMVYLQKENIIDESGMPKERFSAEFPKEGPSILRIQQVVRGDSAAYFCASSPMGVQETQYFGPGTRLLVL.